This TCR beta chain derives from a study of OX40 agonist ivuxolimab in advanced cancers. About the study as a whole: Ivuxolimab was a fully human IgG2 agonistic monoclonal antibody targeting the costimulatory receptor OX40 (CD134). Intravenous ivuxolimab was administered to patients every 2 weeks at six dose levels: 0.01, 0.1, 0.3, 1.5, 3 and 10 mg/kg. Of the roughly 51 dose-escalation patients, hepatocellular carcinoma was present in around 20, melanoma in approximately 15, renal cell carcinoma in 9 and head and neck cancer in 9. In the dose-escalation cohort, 75% to 85% of patients were male, and the mean age was around 60 years with a range of about 20 to 80. Prior anti-PD-1, anti-PD-L1 or anti-CTLA-4 therapy was permitted, and checkpoint inhibitors had been received by approximately 39% of dose-escalation patients. Partial responses were achieved by three dose-escalation patients, of whom one had hepatocellular carcinoma and two had cutaneous melanoma. The point of sequencing TCRbeta in the periphery was to test whether ivuxolimab changed TCR sequence diversity and drove clonal T-cell expansion. The monotherapy dose-escalation portion (N ≈ 50 patients) of the phase I ivuxolimab trial is reported in the paper.

With regard to this clone: What this receptor recognizes is not known. The input lacks base qualities; no much larger clone sits a single base away.

Results the study describes overall, beyond this receptor: In the 0.1-3.0 mg/kg groups, partial responders were among the patients with the lowest normalized peripheral clonal expansion, particularly in CD8+ T cells. Low levels of normalized T-cell clonal expansion were also seen in some nonresponding patients. On average, CD8+ T cells showed more expanded clones than CD4+ T cells after ivuxolimab. Clonal expansion of both CD4+ and CD8+ blood T cells was observed from baseline to week 6 at doses 0.1 to 3.0 mg/kg. Which antigens the clonally expanded peripheral T cells were specific for was not determined.

For sequencing of the TCRbeta CDR3 region, genomic DNA was extracted from the sorted cells. TCRbeta CDR3 regions were sequenced using the immunoSEQ Assay. Not all clones reach the TCRdb copy of this immuneACCESS table, which keeps in-frame sequences only. Checked studies attribute under half of the gap to unresolved V genes and leave the rest unexplained. This sample comprises around 69,000 clones, more than 65% of them detected only once. Of the sample, around 1.5% falls within the top ten clones. The trial excluded patients who had a history of autoimmune disease or were on systemic immunosuppression. Peripheral blood for TCR sequencing was drawn from every dose cohort at baseline, at cycle 4 day 1 and at cycle 7 day 1. The samples were drawn from a first-in-human, open-label, multicenter phase I dose-escalation trial of ivuxolimab. Adults with locally advanced or metastatic melanoma, renal cell carcinoma, hepatocellular carcinoma or head and neck squamous cell carcinoma were enrolled in the trial. Before TCR sequencing, CD4+ T cells and CD8+ T cells were sorted from peripheral blood as separate populations.

The input for sequencing was CD4+ or CD8+ T cells sorted from blood, taken in a trial of the OX40 agonist ivuxolimab. This clonotype was obtained from an adult with an advanced solid tumor such as melanoma, head and neck, liver or kidney cancer.

Here the CDR3 is given as CASSYIAGGPIYEQYF. The nucleotide sequence reads TGTGCCAGCAGCTACATAGCGGGAGGGCCTATCTACGAGCAGTACTTC. This sequence uses TRBV13 and TRBJ2-7, and 11 junction bases match TRBD2. CDR1 is given as PRHDT and CDR2 as FYEKMQ, both from the germline V gene (reference sequence). The CDR3 spans 16 residues, from the cysteine through the phenylalanine. Solely the CDR3 DNA is kept, with 48 bases framed from the first base. Unmatched junction bases come to 8, with V trimmed by 4 bases and J by 3 bases.